The entry that follows covers one T cell receptor beta chain sequence. Antigen: not known. V lost 0 bases to trimming and J lost 5 bases; unmatched junction nucleotides: 7. The CDR3 is made up of 16 amino acids. CDR1 and CDR2 from the germline V gene are LNHDA and SQIVND (reference sequence). This entry is derived from a study of T cell responses to AZD1222 COVID-19 vaccine. Study-level points and caveats: The donor group comprised mostly white British people and more females; the analysis possibly underestimated clonal diversity. When two AZD1222 doses had been given, Spike-specific TCR breadth and depth rose.

Using immunoSEQ multiplex PCR, the repertoire was profiled, and TCRdb retains in-frame clones only, with some absent. The sample consists of 95,000 to 150,000 clones, more than 75% of them appearing once. This sequence joins TRBV19 and TRBJ1-5; TRBD1 matches 7 bases. This material consisted of peripheral blood, taken on day 0 of AZD1222 vaccination. The sequence came from an adult in good health. The CDR3 region is CASSIDHRGGDQPQHF. DNA of the CDR3: TGTGCCAGTAGTATAGACCACAGGGGCGGGGATCAGCCCCAGCATTTT.